The 20 T cell receptor beta chains below were found in one sample sequenced in a study of T cells in Graves' hyperthyroidism and ophthalmopathy. TCR beta CDR3 regions were amplified from RNA. The study used the HTBI primer set for a first-round RT-PCR of the TCR CDR3. TCRdb re-derived calls from the multiplex PCR reads in MiXCR, one entry per CDR3 protein. The top ten clones hold approximately 35% of a sample with about 270,000 distinct CDR3 sequences, approximately 25% of them seen once. Specimen: blood. The receptors stem from a woman aged 40 to 50 with Graves' ophthalmopathy.

The chain's CDR3 is CASSPRGGSNNSPLHF. The CDR3 nucleotides are TGTGCCAGCAGCCCACGGGGGGGTAGTAATAATTCACCCCTCCACTTT. This sequence joins TRBV13 and TRBJ1-6; D perhaps matches TRBD1 (5 bases). V lost 5 bases to trimming and J lost 5 bases, with 16 bases between them. The CDR3 totals 16 residues. Germline lookup yields CDR1 PRHDT and CDR2 FYEKMQ (reference sequence).

This clonotype was seen only a few times. The rearrangement joins TRBV5-1 to TRBJ1-1; D perhaps matches TRBD1 (6 bases). The V and J ends lost 6 bases and 1 base respectively, with 10 bases between them. The CDR3 runs to 13 residues. Per the germline V gene, CDR1 is SGHRS and CDR2 is YFSETQ. The CDR3 sequence: CASNRDTNTEAFF. The CDR3, as DNA: TGCGCCAGCAACCGGGACACGAACACTGAAGCTTTCTTT.

This clonotype was recorded at least ten times. J is TRBJ2-7 and V is TRBV6-5, with D possibly being TRBD2 (5 bases). V was clipped by 2 bases and J by 6 bases, with 11 bases between them. The CDR3 is 13 amino acids. The germline CDR1 and CDR2 sequences are MNHEY and SVGAGI. CDR3 coding DNA: TGTGCCAGCAGTTACCTCGGGGTTGTCGAGCAGTACTTC. Residues: CASSYLGVVEQYF.

This clonotype was seen many times. CDR3 amino acids: CSVAAPFSYEQYF. The CDR3 DNA sequence: TGCAGTGTGGCAGCACCGTTCTCCTACGAGCAGTACTTC. This chain uses TRBV20-1 with TRBJ2-7; no definite D call. CDR1 DFQATT and CDR2 SNEGSKA come from the germline V gene (reference sequence). V was trimmed by 7 bases and J by 0 bases, leaving 13 bases between them. The CDR3 has 13 residues.

This clonotype was detected many times. The rearrangement joins TRBV7-9 to TRBJ2-7; TRBD1 aligns across 10 bases. Germline-derived CDR1 and CDR2 are SEHNR and FQNEAQ (reference sequence). After removal of 5 bases from V and 1 base from J, the junction contained 5 bases not matched to a gene. The CDR3 spans 15 residues. As DNA, the CDR3 is TGTGCCAGCAGCAATCCGGGACAGGGGTCCTACGAGCAGTACTTC. This translates into CASSNPGQGSYEQYF.

This clonotype has ten or more counts. The CDR3 nucleotides read TGTGCCAGCAGCTTAGCGCAGGGTCGAGAGACCCAGTACTTC. As protein: CASSLAQGRETQYF. The chain has TRBV7-2 and TRBJ2-5; tentatively, D is TRBD1 (5 bases). CDR3 length: 14 residues. The ends were cut back, 0 bases at V and 4 bases at J, with 9 bases in the middle. Germline-derived CDR1 and CDR2 are SGHTA and FQGNSA. Full variable domain (outside the CDR3, taken from reference TRBV7-2 and TRBJ2-5): GAGVSQSPSNKVTEKGKDVELRCDPISGHTALYWYRQSLGQGLEFLIYFQGNSAPDKSGLPSDRFSAERTGGSVSTLTIQRTQQEDSAVYLCASSLAQGRETQYFGPGTRLLVL.

There are a few counts of this clonotype. The rearrangement joins TRBV3-1 to TRBJ1-2; D remains unclear. In germline, CDR1 is LGHDT, CDR2 YNNKEL (reference sequence). The CDR3 spans 13 residues. The germline V and J ends were trimmed by 0 bases and 4 bases, with 6 bases remaining between them. The chain's CDR3 is CASSQDIGYGYTF. CDR3 bases: TGTGCCAGCAGCCAAGACATAGGCTATGGCTACACCTTC.

This clonotype has at least ten counts. The V call is TRBV29-1, the J call TRBJ2-5; TRBD2 aligns across 9 bases. Germline trimming cut 0 bases from V and 4 bases from J; bases unmatched to any gene: 6. The germline V gene has CDR1 SQVTM and CDR2 ANQGSEA. This CDR3 is built from 15 residues. DNA of the CDR3: TGCAGCGTTGAAGAGCCTAGCGGGAAAACAGAGACCCAGTACTTC. It is translated as CSVEEPSGKTETQYF.

This chain joins TRBV6-2 or TRBV6-3 and TRBJ2-4; 11 bases are shared with TRBD1. CDR1 MNHEY and CDR2 SVGEGT come from the germline V gene. The CDR3 is 15 residues long. The J segment lost 3 bases and the V segment lost 2 bases, leaving 0 bases of the junction unmatched. The CDR3 here is CASSYGTGGKNIQYF. The DNA for the CDR3 is TGTGCCAGCAGTTACGGGACAGGGGGCAAAAACATTCAGTACTTC.

This clonotype has at least ten counts. The chain is built from TRBV6-1 and TRBJ1-5, with a weak D call TRBD1 (6 bases). Germline-derived CDR1 and CDR2 are MNHNS and SASEGT. The V end was cut by 6 bases, the J end by 2 bases, with 14 bases between. The CDR3 is 15 amino acids. CDR3 amino acids: CASSLTGFGNQPQHF. The CDR3 nucleotides read TGTGCCAGCAGCTTGACAGGATTCGGCAATCAGCCCCAGCATTTT.

In its sample, this clonotype was seen many times. This rearrangement joins TRBV7-2 to TRBJ2-7, with unresolved D. This CDR3 is built from 13 residues. Germline V gives CDR1 SGHTA, CDR2 FQGNSA. Deletions cut 5 bases from V and 4 bases from J, with 12 bases between. The CDR3 DNA is TGTGCCAGCAGCCCAAATGTTGCGTACGAGCAGTACTTC. Its protein is CASSPNVAYEQYF.

This clonotype came up many times. CDR3 in amino acids: CASSVGGGFSGELFF. The CDR3 DNA is TGTGCCAGCAGCGTAGGAGGGGGGTTCAGCGGGGAGCTGTTTTTT. The chain links TRBV9 to TRBJ2-2, with D perhaps being TRBD1 or TRBD2 (6 bases each). Per germline, CDR1 SGDLS and CDR2 YYNGEE. The V and J ends lost 0 bases and 7 bases respectively, with 13 bases between them. The CDR3 covers 15 residues.

The J gene is TRBJ2-2, the V gene TRBV29-1; TRBD2 is a possible D gene (6 bases). The CDR3 extends over 17 amino acids. The germline gives CDR1 SQVTM, CDR2 ANQGSEA. With 0 bases removed from V and 5 bases from J, the gap between germline ends came to 19 bases. The CDR3 here is CSVEDLGAGKGTGELFF. The CDR3 bases are TGCAGCGTTGAAGATTTAGGGGCGGGAAAGGGAACCGGGGAGCTGTTTTTT.

This clonotype was counted ten times or more. A read error may explain this, as a much larger clone is one base away. This chain uses TRBV6-2 or TRBV6-3 with TRBJ2-7; a weak D match, TRBD2 (5 bases). Germline lookup yields CDR1 MNHEY and CDR2 SVGEGT. The CDR3 length is 13 residues. In DNA, the CDR3 is TGTGCCAGCAGTACTCGGCGGGTCTACGAGCAGTGCTTC. This gives the protein CASSTRRVYEQCF.

In regard to this clonotype: At one end, the junction sequence differs from germline, possibly due to a read error. This chain uses TRBV12-3 or TRBV12-4 with TRBJ1-1; 9 bases are a match to TRBD1. CDR3 size: 13 residues. The CDR3 DNA follows: TGCGCCAGCCGGGACAGGGAGAACACTGAAGCTTTCTTT. Protein: CASRDRENTEAFF.

The table lists this clonotype with a few counts. The chain links TRBV6-1 to TRBJ1-3, with a weak D call TRBD1 (5 bases). Trimming removed 6 bases from V and 2 bases from J, with 14 bases in between. Per the germline V gene, CDR1 is MNHNS and CDR2 is SASEGT. The CDR3 has 15 amino acids. As DNA, the CDR3 is TGTGCCAGCAGACCCACGGTAGGGGCTGGAAACACCATATATTTT. This sequence encodes CASRPTVGAGNTIYF.

About this clonotype: A much larger clone sits a single nucleotide away, making a read error possible. In DNA form, the CDR3 reads TGCGCCAGCAGCCGAGGGGGCCTGTACACCGGGGAGCTGTTTTTT. Amino acids: CASSRGGLYTGELFF. The chain combines TRBV5-1 with TRBJ2-2; 7 bases fit TRBD1. The CDR3 contains 15 residues. With V trimmed by 4 bases and J by 3 bases, 6 bases remained unmatched. Per germline, CDR1 SGHRS and CDR2 YFSETQ.

This clonotype was recorded at least ten times. J is TRBJ1-1 and V is TRBV5-1; unclear D gene. Germline V gene data show CDR1 as SGHRS and CDR2 as YFSETQ. Trimming took 1 base from V and 6 from J, leaving 10 bases between them. The CDR3 is 13 amino acids. The CDR3 reads CASSLYVLAEAFF. The CDR3 DNA reads as TGCGCCAGCAGCTTGTACGTTCTCGCTGAAGCTTTCTTT.

This clonotype was detected a few times. The genes are TRBV2 and TRBJ2-7, with 8 bases lining up with TRBD2. The V gene end was trimmed by 2 bases and the J gene end by 6 bases; junction bases not matched to a gene: 6. Per germline, CDR1 SNHLY and CDR2 FYNNEI. The CDR3 spans 14 residues. CDR3 coding DNA: TGTGCCAGCAGTGAACATGCGGGAGGCTCCGAGCAGTACTTC. This translates into CASSEHAGGSEQYF.

This clonotype was seen ten or more times. The chain is built from TRBV12-3 or TRBV12-4 and TRBJ1-5; 7 bases are shared with TRBD1. V gave up 5 bases and J gave up 3 bases; unmatched junction bases: 4. CDR3 length equals 14 residues. The CDR3 spells CASSPGQYNQPQHF. CDR3 DNA sequence: TGTGCCAGCAGTCCGGGACAGTACAATCAGCCCCAGCATTTT.